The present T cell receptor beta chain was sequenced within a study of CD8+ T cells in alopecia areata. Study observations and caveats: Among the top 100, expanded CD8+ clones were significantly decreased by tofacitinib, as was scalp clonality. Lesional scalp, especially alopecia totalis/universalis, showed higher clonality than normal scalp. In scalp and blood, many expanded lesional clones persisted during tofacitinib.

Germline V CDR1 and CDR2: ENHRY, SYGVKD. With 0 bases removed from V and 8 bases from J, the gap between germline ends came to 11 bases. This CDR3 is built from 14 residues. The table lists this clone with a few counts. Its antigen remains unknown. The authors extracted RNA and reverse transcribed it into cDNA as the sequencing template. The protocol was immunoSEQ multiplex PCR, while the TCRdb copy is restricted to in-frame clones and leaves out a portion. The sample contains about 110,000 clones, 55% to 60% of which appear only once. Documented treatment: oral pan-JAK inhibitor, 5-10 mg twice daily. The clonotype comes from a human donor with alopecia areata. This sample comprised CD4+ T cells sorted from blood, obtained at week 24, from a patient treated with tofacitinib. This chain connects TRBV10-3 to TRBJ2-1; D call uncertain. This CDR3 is CAISESTPQHEQFF. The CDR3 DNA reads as TGTGCCATCAGTGAGTCAACCCCTCAACATGAGCAGTTCTTC.